These 20 T cell receptor beta chains came from one sample sequenced in a study of technical replicates of blood from a few donors. Only in-frame clones appear in the TCRdb table, and some are missing; sequencing was by immunoSEQ multiplex PCR. This sample has roughly 83,000 clones, with roughly nine tenths found just once. What was sequenced was T cells isolated from PBMCs. The receptors were gathered from a human donor in good health.

The V gene is TRBV9, the J gene TRBJ1-2; D unresolved. The CDR3 is 14 amino acids. Trimming cost V 0 bases and J 4 bases, with 10 bases left between them. CDR1 and CDR2 (germline): SGDLS, YYNGEE. CDR3 amino acids: CASSVAGGSYGYTF. The CDR3 nucleotides read TGTGCCAGCAGCGTAGCAGGAGGGAGCTATGGCTACACCTTC.

This sequence joins TRBV6-5 and TRBJ2-7; tentative D call: TRBD1 (7 bases). This CDR3 comprises 15 residues. Trimming removed 6 bases at V and 5 bases at J, with 20 bases between. Germline CDR1 reads MNHEY; CDR2 reads SVGAGI. The chain's CDR3 is CASSPSGGPRNEQYF. The DNA for the CDR3 is TGTGCCAGCAGCCCTTCAGGGGGGCCCCGCAACGAGCAGTACTTC.

This clone was observed once. The rearrangement uses TRBV19 and TRBJ1-1; 7 nucleotides line up with TRBD1. Germline V gene data show CDR1 as LNHDA and CDR2 as SQIVND (reference sequence). The CDR3 runs to 15 residues. With 3 bases clipped from V and 1 base from J, the junction kept 5 bases outside the gene matches. The CDR3 DNA follows: TGTGCCAGTAGTATTCCGAGGACAGGGAACACTGAAGCTTTCTTT. Its translation: CASSIPRTGNTEAFF.

The chain couples TRBV4-1 to TRBJ2-2, with TRBD1 identical over 10 bases. Germline V CDR1 and CDR2: MGHRA, YSYEKL. This CDR3 region has 16 residues. Trimming cost V 0 bases and J 3 bases; bases outside gene matches: 1. The CDR3 loop reads CASSQDGTGDTGELFF. As DNA, the CDR3 is TGCGCCAGCAGCCAAGATGGGACAGGGGACACCGGGGAGCTGTTTTTT.

V usage is TRBV6-1 and J usage is TRBJ2-5; 12 bases line up with TRBD2. The CDR3 is made up of 14 amino acids. V lost 9 bases, J lost 1 base, and 3 bases stayed unmatched. CDR1 and CDR2 (germline): MNHNS, SASEGT. CDR3 sequence reads: CARMTSGGQETQYF. The CDR3 DNA is TGTGCCAGGATGACTAGCGGGGGCCAAGAGACCCAGTACTTC.

The chain joins TRBV4-1 to TRBJ2-1, with 14 nucleotides matching TRBD2. The length of the CDR3 is 18 residues. Germline V lookup: CDR1 MGHRA, CDR2 YSYEKL. Unmatched junction bases numbered 7, after V lost 1 base and J lost 5 bases. The CDR3 DNA is TGCGCCAGCAGCCAAGGACTAGCGGGAGGGCCCCTCAACAATGAGCAGTTCTTC. It codes for CASSQGLAGGPLNNEQFF.

This clone came up once. J is TRBJ2-7 and V is TRBV7-9; 7 bases align to TRBD1. Germline V CDR1 and CDR2: SEHNR, FQNEAQ (reference sequence). J gave up 3 bases and V 5 bases, and 13 bases lay outside the gene matches. The CDR3 is 16 residues long. The CDR3 nucleotides are TGTGCCAGCAGCCAGTATCCCCCACAGGGGATCTACGAGCAGTACTTC. Translated: CASSQYPPQGIYEQYF.

V gene TRBV28 combines with J gene TRBJ1-2; perhaps TRBD1 as D (6 bases). This CDR3 comprises 14 residues. Germline CDR1 reads MDHEN; CDR2 reads SYDVKM. Trimming cost V 2 bases and J 2 bases, with 9 bases left between them. The CDR3 reads CASSLIGTNYGYTF. CDR3 coding DNA: TGTGCCAGCAGTTTAATTGGGACAAACTATGGCTACACCTTC.

The gene calls are TRBV7-9 and TRBJ2-1; 10 nucleotides match TRBD2. There are 15 residues in the CDR3. The V segment lost 2 bases and the J segment 5 bases; nucleotides outside the gene matches: 3. The germline gives CDR1 SEHNR, CDR2 FQNEAQ (reference sequence). CDR3 loop: CASSLLAGADNEQFF. The CDR3 DNA follows: TGTGCCAGCAGCTTACTAGCGGGAGCGGACAATGAGCAGTTCTTC.

The V call is TRBV19, the J call TRBJ2-2, with a tentative D call TRBD2 (6 bases). V was clipped by 2 bases and J by 0 bases, with 10 bases between them. The CDR3 loop spans 16 amino acids. Per the germline V gene, CDR1 is LNHDA and CDR2 is SQIVND (reference sequence). As DNA, the CDR3 is TGTGCCAGTAGTATATTGGGCGGGGCGAACACCGGGGAGCTGTTTTTT. This gives the protein CASSILGGANTGELFF.

This clone has just one count. The chain combines TRBV5-4 with TRBJ1-1; D is uncertain. This CDR3 has 16 residues. Germline V gives CDR1 SGHNT, CDR2 YYREEE (reference sequence). Trimming cost V 5 bases and J 1 base, with 18 bases left between them. DNA for the CDR3: TGTGCCAGCAGGACCTTGGCGGTCCAGAGGAACACTGAAGCTTTCTTT. Residues: CASRTLAVQRNTEAFF.

V gene TRBV4-1 combines with J gene TRBJ2-3, with TRBD2 matching over 9 bases. Germline lookup yields CDR1 MGHRA and CDR2 YSYEKL. The CDR3 has 16 residues. With 1 base clipped from V and 1 base from J, the junction kept 3 bases outside the gene matches. The CDR3 loop is CASSQGAGGRTDTQYF. CDR3 nucleotide sequence: TGCGCCAGCAGCCAAGGGGCGGGAGGGCGCACAGATACGCAGTATTTT.

The chain combines TRBV6-5 with TRBJ2-7; weak D call: TRBD1 (7 bases). V was clipped by 8 bases and J by 4 bases, with 21 bases between them. The V gene's germline CDR1 is MNHEY and CDR2 SVGAGI. The CDR3 covers 15 residues. Here the CDR3 DNA reads TGTGCCAGCCGATCAAGGGGGGACAGCCTTTACGAGCAGTACTTC. Its protein is CASRSRGDSLYEQYF.

The CDR3 nucleotides read TGTGCCAGCAGTTCTGTCGTAAATGAGCAGTTCTTC. It yields the protein CASSSVVNEQFF. The gene calls are TRBV27 and TRBJ2-1, with D unresolved. The CDR3 consists of 12 residues. Trimming stripped 4 bases from V and 7 bases from J, with 8 bases between. Germline V CDR1 and CDR2: MNHEY, SMNVEV (reference sequence).

The rearrangement links TRBV7-9 to TRBJ1-2; D may be TRBD1 (5 bases). In germline, CDR1 is SEHNR, CDR2 FQNEAQ (reference sequence). This CDR3 comprises 15 residues. V lost 3 bases to trimming and J lost 0 bases, with 11 bases between them. CDR3 in amino acids: CASSFIRDTNYGYTF. CDR3 coding DNA: TGTGCCAGCAGCTTTATCAGGGATACTAACTATGGCTACACCTTC.

The chain carries TRBV7-8 and TRBJ2-1; D possibly corresponds to TRBD1 (6 bases). V lost 7 bases to trimming and J lost 2 bases, with 15 bases between them. From germline, CDR1 is SGHVS and CDR2 FQNEAQ. The CDR3 has 15 amino acids. CDR3: CASTFRQEAYNEQFF. In DNA, the CDR3 is TGTGCCAGCACATTCCGACAGGAGGCCTACAATGAGCAGTTCTTC. The whole variable domain, remainder taken from reference TRBV7-8 and TRBJ2-1, is GAGVSQSPRYKVAKRGQDVALRCDPISGHVSLFWYQQALGQGPEFLTYFQNEAQLDKSGLPSDRFFAERPEGSVSTLKIQRTQQEDSAVYLCASTFRQEAYNEQFFGPGTRLTVL.

Concerning this clone itself: At the DNA level, this CDR3 is encoded by other sequences in the same sample as well. V gene TRBV5-1 combines with J gene TRBJ2-7; tentative D call: TRBD1 (5 bases). Trimming removed 0 bases from V and 2 bases from J, with 9 bases in between. The germline V gene has CDR1 SGHRS and CDR2 YFSETQ. This CDR3 is built from 14 residues. This CDR3 reads CASSLGQTPYEQYF. In DNA form, the CDR3 reads TGCGCCAGCAGCTTGGGACAGACCCCCTACGAGCAGTACTTC.

V and J are TRBV30 and TRBJ1-2; D gene unclear. The CDR3 contains 12 residues. The ends were cut back, 0 bases at V and 8 bases at J, with 10 bases in the middle. Germline loops: CDR1 GTSNPN, CDR2 SVGIG (reference sequence). The CDR3 reads CAWSVEAGGYTF. CDR3 nucleotides: TGTGCCTGGAGTGTGGAGGCTGGAGGCTACACCTTC. Full variable domain (missing parts from reference TRBV30 and TRBJ1-2): SQTIHQWPATLVQPVGSPLSLECTVEGTSNPNLYWYRQAAGRGLQLLFYSVGIGQISSEVPQNLSASRPQDRQFILSSKKLLLSDSGFYLCAWSVEAGGYTFGSGTRLTVV.

The CDR3 DNA follows: TGTGCCAGCAGCTCGCGCGACAGCTCCTACGAGCAGTACTTC. Encoded protein: CASSSRDSSYEQYF. The chain employs TRBV5-4 and TRBJ2-7; D may be TRBD1 (5 bases). Germline V lookup: CDR1 SGHNT, CDR2 YYREEE (reference sequence). The CDR3 is 14 residues long. V gave up 3 bases and J gave up 0 bases, with 10 bases separating them.

This rearrangement joins TRBV30 to TRBJ2-3; 15 bases fit TRBD2. This CDR3 has 16 residues. Germline trimming cut 7 bases from V and 2 bases from J; bases unmatched to any gene: 7. Germline assignment: CDR1 GTSNPN and CDR2 SVGIG (reference sequence). The CDR3 protein is CAFYGTSGGPTDTQYF. The CDR3 DNA sequence: TGTGCCTTTTATGGGACTAGCGGGGGGCCCACAGATACGCAGTATTTT.